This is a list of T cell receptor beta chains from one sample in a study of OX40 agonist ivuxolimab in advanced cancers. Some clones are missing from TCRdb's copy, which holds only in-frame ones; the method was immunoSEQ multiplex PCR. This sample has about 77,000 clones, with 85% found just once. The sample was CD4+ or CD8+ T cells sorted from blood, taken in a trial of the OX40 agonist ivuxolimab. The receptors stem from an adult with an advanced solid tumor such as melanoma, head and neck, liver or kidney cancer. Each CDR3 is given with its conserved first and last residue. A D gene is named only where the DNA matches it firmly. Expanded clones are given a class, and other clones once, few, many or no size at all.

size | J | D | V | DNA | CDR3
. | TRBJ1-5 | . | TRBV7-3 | TGTGCCAGCAGCAAGACAGCCCCCAATCAGCCCCAGCATTTT | CASSKTAPNQPQHF
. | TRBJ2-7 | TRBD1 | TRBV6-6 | TGTGCCAGCTCCAGGGGGCATATCGACGAGCAGTACTTC | CASSRGHIDEQYF
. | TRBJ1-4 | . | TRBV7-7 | TGTGCTAGCGCCCAGAGCCAGTCGAGTGAAAAACTGTTTTTT | CASAQSQSSEKLFF
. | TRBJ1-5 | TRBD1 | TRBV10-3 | TGTGCCATCAGTGATTACAGGGGGAATCAGCCCCAGCATTTT | CAISDYRGNQPQHF
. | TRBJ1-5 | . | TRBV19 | TGTGCCAGTAGTATGAGTGCCCCCCATCAGCCCCAGCATTTT | CASSMSAPHQPQHF
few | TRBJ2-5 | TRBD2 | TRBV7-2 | TGTGCCAGCAGCCCAGCGGGGGCCACGAGGGAGACCCAGTACTTC | CASSPAGATRETQYF
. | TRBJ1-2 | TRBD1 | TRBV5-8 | TGTGCCAGCAGCTTGGACAGGGGCCCCTATGGCTACACCTTC | CASSLDRGPYGYTF
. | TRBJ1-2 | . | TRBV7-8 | TGTGCCAGCAGCCCGGGACAACTTGGCTACACCTTC | CASSPGQLGYTF
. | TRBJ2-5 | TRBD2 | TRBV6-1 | TGTGCCAGCAGTGAAGCTCTAGCGGGGGGCCAAGAGACCCAGTACTTC | CASSEALAGGQETQYF
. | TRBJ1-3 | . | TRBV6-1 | TGTGCCAGCAGTGTCCAGAACTCTGGAAACACCATATATTTT | CASSVQNSGNTIYF
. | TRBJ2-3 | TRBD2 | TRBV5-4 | TGTGCCAGCAGGGGGCGGGGGGGCCGCGGCACAGATACGCAGTATTTT | CASRGRGGRGTDTQYF
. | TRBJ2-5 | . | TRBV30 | TGTGCCTGGAGTGTTGGGGGAGCAAGTGAGACCCAGTACTTC | CAWSVGGASETQYF
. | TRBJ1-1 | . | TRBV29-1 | TGCAGCGTGGCGCCGGGACGACCGAACACTGAAGCTTTCTTT | CSVAPGRPNTEAFF
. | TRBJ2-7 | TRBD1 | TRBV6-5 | TGTGCCAGCCATGGGACAGCTTTCTCCTACGAGCAGTACTTC | CASHGTAFSYEQYF
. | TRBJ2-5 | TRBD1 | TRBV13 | TGTGCCAGCAGCTCAGACAGGGTCCTGGGTGAGCAGTACTTC | CASSSDRVLGEQYF
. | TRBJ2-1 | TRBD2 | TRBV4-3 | TGCGCCAGCAGCCAACCGGGGGTAGCGGGATTAAGCTCCTACAATGAGCAGTTCTTC | CASSQPGVAGLSSYNEQFF
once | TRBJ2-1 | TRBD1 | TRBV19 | TGTGCCAGTAGTGTCGACAGGGTCCCTTACAATGAGCAGTTCTTC | CASSVDRVPYNEQFF
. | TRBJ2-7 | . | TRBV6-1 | TGTGCCAGCAGTTTCGGGACATCTAACTACGAGCAGTACTTC | CASSFGTSNYEQYF
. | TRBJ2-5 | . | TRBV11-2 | TGTGCCAGCAGCCCAAATAGGGGGGAGACCCAGTACTTC | CASSPNRGETQYF
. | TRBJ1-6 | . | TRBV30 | TGTGCCTGGAGTGTACGAGGCAATTCACCCCTCCACTTT | CAWSVRGNSPLHF
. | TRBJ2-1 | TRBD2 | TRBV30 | TGTGCCTGGAGTCCTCCCCGGACTAGTTGGAAGGGCAATGAGCAGTTCTTC | CAWSPPRTSWKGNEQFF
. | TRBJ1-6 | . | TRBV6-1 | TGTGCCAGCAGTGAAGCGCGGGGGGGGTCGAATTCACCCCTCCACTTT | CASSEARGGSNSPLHF
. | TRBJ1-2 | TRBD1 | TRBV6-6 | TGTGCCAGCAGGGGGACAGGCGCCCTGTCTGGCTACACCTTC | CASRGTGALSGYTF